This entry is about one T cell receptor (beta chain). The sample is drawn from a study of blood T cell repertoires in COVID-19. As for the study in general: Spain, Italy and the United States supplied samples that represented acute and convalescent COVID-19. PBMCs, B-cell-depleted T cells, or T cells were the source of the cDNA or gDNA that made up the material.

CDR3 size: 11 residues. V lost 6 bases and J lost 13, with 15 bases in between. In the original processing: Scientists estimated how many nucleated cells there were by amplifying reference gene primers. Method: immunoSEQ multiplex PCR; TCRdb's copy keeps in-frame clones and lacks some. V, J and clone size were drawn from that table, and D and trimming were deduced from the DNA. There are some 190,000 clones in the sample; more than 85% occur only once, and 1.1% lies in the top ten. The TCR comes from a man aged 25 to 40 with acute or convalescent COVID-19. The rearrangement uses TRBV12-3 or TRBV12-4 and TRBJ1-2; D is ambiguous. The sequenced sample was peripheral blood. The chain's CDR3 is CASSRREMCTF. As DNA, the CDR3 is TGTGCCAGCAGCCGCCGTGAGATGTGCACCTTC.